This T cell receptor beta chain was profiled in a study of OX40 agonist ivuxolimab in advanced cancers. Study at large: Every 2 weeks, ivuxolimab was infused into the patients intravenously at between 0.01 and 10 mg/kg.

The repertoire was sequenced with immunoSEQ multiplex PCR; TCRdb's copy has only in-frame clones and lacks some. The sample shows tens of thousands of clones, around 87% of them seen only once. CDR3 length: 12 residues. V was clipped by 2 bases and J by 5 bases, with 6 bases between them. Germline V lookup: CDR1 MNHNS, CDR2 SASEGT. Baseline, cycle 4 day 1, and cycle 7 day 1 were the blood sampling points. J is TRBJ2-5 and V is TRBV6-1; D is uncertain. The sample in question was CD4+ or CD8+ T cells sorted from blood, obtained in a trial of the OX40 agonist ivuxolimab. The receptor comes from an adult with an advanced solid tumor such as melanoma, head and neck, liver or kidney cancer. CDR3 loop: CASSERLETQYF. The CDR3 coding sequence is TGTGCCAGCAGTGAAAGACTGGAGACCCAGTACTTC.